The TCR beta chain described here comes from a study of cytomegalovirus exposure and HLA in healthy donors. As for this clone: Its antigen is as yet unknown.

Study-wide findings and caveats: After further analysis at a later stage, 15,000 to 20,000 TCR beta sequences were associated with HLA alleles at 0.05 false discovery rate. Accurate HLA-A and HLA-B prediction from TCR beta sequences was reported for most subjects.

Germline CDR1 reads LGHNA; CDR2 reads YNFKEQ. The CDR3 contains 18 residues. Unmatched junction bases numbered 10, after V lost 0 bases and J lost 3 bases. 60 Vbeta and 13 Jbeta primers were used in PCR. The repertoire was sequenced with immunoSEQ multiplex PCR; TCRdb's copy has only in-frame clones and lacks some. Of some 40,000 clones in the sample, around 49% were seen once. Material for sequencing was PBMCs. This chain joins TRBV4-2 and TRBJ2-5; 10 nucleotides match TRBD2. The sequence came from a woman between 40 and 55 years old in good health and CMV-seropositive. CDR3 bases: TGTGCCAGCAGCCAAGAAATTAGCGGGGGGCCAGGTAAAGAGACCCAGTACTTC. Translating it yields CASSQEISGGPGKETQYF.